These 10 T cell receptor beta chains originate from one sample sequenced in a study of metastatic and nonmetastatic thyroid tumors. Every patient was untreated before thyroid surgery. TCRdb reanalyzed the PCR reads via MiXCR. The sample lists approximately 90,000 clones, roughly 13% seen once, with about 11% in the top ten. Sequencing input: blood. These receptors originate from a female donor with papillary thyroid cancer or a benign thyroid nodule (not recorded which). Some clones in this sample may be carry-over from other donors' samples.

A note on this clone: With a much larger clone just one base away, this may be a read error. The chain combines TRBV7-9 with TRBJ1-1, with 8 bases identical to TRBD1. CDR1 is SEHNR, CDR2 FQNEAQ, per germline (reference sequence). The CDR3 length is 13 residues. Trimming cost V 7 bases and J 3 bases; bases outside gene matches: 4. The CDR3 reads CASITTGDTEAFF. The CDR3 nucleotides are TGTGCCAGCATAACGACAGGGGACACTGAAGCTTTCTTT. The full variable domain, with the rest looked up from reference TRBV7-9 and TRBJ1-1, is DTGVSQNPRHKITKRGQNVTFRCDPISEHNRLYWYRQTLGQGPEFLTYFQNEAQLEKSRLLSDRFSAERPKGSFSTLEIQRTEQGDSAMYLCASITTGDTEAFFGQGTRLTVV.

This clone was observed at least ten times. The chain uses TRBV6-1 and TRBJ1-1; D unclear. The CDR3 spans 11 residues. V dropped 8 bases and J dropped 11 bases, with 15 bases sitting between them. Germline V gene data show CDR1 as MNHNS and CDR2 as SASEGT. CDR3 residues: CASRLGIEAFF. For the CDR3, the DNA is TGTGCCAGCCGACTGGGGATAGAGGCTTTCTTT.

This clone was detected a few times. This chain uses TRBV24-1 with TRBJ1-2; D is ambiguous. CDR3 length: 16 residues. The V and J ends lost 4 bases and 1 base respectively, with 15 bases between them. CDR1 and CDR2 (germline): KGHDR, SFDVKD. In nucleotides, the CDR3 is TGTGCCACCAGTGACTCCCGACGGCCCTTTAACTATGGCTACACCTTC. This sequence encodes CATSDSRRPFNYGYTF.

This clone was detected ten times or more. The chain carries TRBV9 and TRBJ2-7; 9 nucleotides match TRBD2. CDR3 length: 15 residues. Per the germline V gene, CDR1 is SGDLS and CDR2 is YYNGEE. Unmatched junction bases numbered 9, after V lost 3 bases and J lost 5 bases. CDR3: CASSGSGSGVDEQYF. In DNA form, the CDR3 reads TGTGCCAGCAGCGGTAGCGGGAGCGGGGTTGACGAGCAGTACTTC.

The CDR3 sequence is CASRGTGRDSPLHF. The CDR3 nucleotides read TGTGCCAGCAGAGGGACGGGGCGCGATTCACCCCTCCACTTT. This rearrangement joins TRBV9 to TRBJ1-6; maybe TRBD1 (5 bases). The CDR3 sequence is 14 residues long. The V end was cut by 5 bases, the J end by 8 bases, with 14 bases between. Germline V gives CDR1 SGDLS, CDR2 YYNGEE.

This clone was detected ten times or more. V and J are TRBV19 and TRBJ2-7, with 7 bases identical to TRBD2. V gave up 3 bases and J gave up 3 bases; unmatched junction bases: 11. The CDR3 has 16 residues. The V gene's germline CDR1 is LNHDA and CDR2 SQIVND (reference sequence). CDR3 residues: CASSIGGDYLIYEQYF. CDR3 DNA sequence: TGTGCCAGTAGTATTGGCGGGGACTACCTAATCTACGAGCAGTACTTC.

This clone came up many times. CDR3 in DNA: TGTGCCAGCATCATTAGGGGGGGCGGTGGCTACACCTTC. Encoded protein: CASIIRGGGGYTF. The chain combines TRBV28 with TRBJ1-2; weak D call: TRBD1 (6 bases). The CDR3 contains 13 residues. Trimming removed 7 bases at V and 7 bases at J, with 16 bases between. The V gene's germline CDR1 is MDHEN and CDR2 SYDVKM.

The sample holds a few counts of this clone. The V and J genes are TRBV28 and TRBJ1-6; the D gene is possibly TRBD1 (6 bases). The ends were cut back, 3 bases at V and 10 bases at J, with 10 bases in the middle. Germline V gives CDR1 MDHEN, CDR2 SYDVKM. The CDR3 runs to 13 residues. The CDR3 sequence: CASSLGGRSPLHF. In nucleotides, the CDR3 is TGTGCCAGCAGTTTGGGGGGCCGATCACCCCTCCACTTT.

This clone came up many times. The chain recombines TRBV20-1 with TRBJ2-1; maybe TRBD2 (6 bases). Germline loops: CDR1 DFQATT, CDR2 SNEGSKA (reference sequence). The CDR3 extends over 16 amino acids. V was cut by 0 bases and J by 1 base, with 13 bases left in between. DNA of the CDR3: TGCAGTGCTAGAGATGGGGACGGGGGTTCCTACAATGAGCAGTTCTTC. As protein: CSARDGDGGSYNEQFF.

This clone has a count of ten or more. The genes are TRBV5-4 and TRBJ2-5; D remains ambiguous. The germline V and J ends were trimmed by 4 bases and 6 bases, with 19 bases remaining between them. This CDR3 comprises 15 residues. CDR1 SGHNT and CDR2 YYREEE come from the germline V gene (reference sequence). The CDR3 spells CASSRWGPQQKTQYF. Here the CDR3 DNA reads TGTGCCAGCAGCCGGTGGGGTCCCCAGCAGAAGACCCAGTACTTC.